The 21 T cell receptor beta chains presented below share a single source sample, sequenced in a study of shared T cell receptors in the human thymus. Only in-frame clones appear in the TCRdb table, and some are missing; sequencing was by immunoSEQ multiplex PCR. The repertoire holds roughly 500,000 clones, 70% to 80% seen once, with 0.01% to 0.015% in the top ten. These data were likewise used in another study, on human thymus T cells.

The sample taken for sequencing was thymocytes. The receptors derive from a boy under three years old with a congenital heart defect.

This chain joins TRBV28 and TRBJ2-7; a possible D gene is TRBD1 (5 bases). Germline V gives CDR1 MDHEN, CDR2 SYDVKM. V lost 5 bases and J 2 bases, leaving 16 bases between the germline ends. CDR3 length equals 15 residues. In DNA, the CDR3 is TGTGCCAGCAGTCCCGCGACAGAGAGTCCCTACGAGCAGTACTTC. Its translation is CASSPATESPYEQYF.

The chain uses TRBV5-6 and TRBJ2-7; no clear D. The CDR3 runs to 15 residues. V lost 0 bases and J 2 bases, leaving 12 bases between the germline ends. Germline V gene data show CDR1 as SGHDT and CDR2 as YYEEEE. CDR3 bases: TGTGCCAGCAGCTTGGATAGGCAGGTTACCTACGAGCAGTACTTC. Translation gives CASSLDRQVTYEQYF.

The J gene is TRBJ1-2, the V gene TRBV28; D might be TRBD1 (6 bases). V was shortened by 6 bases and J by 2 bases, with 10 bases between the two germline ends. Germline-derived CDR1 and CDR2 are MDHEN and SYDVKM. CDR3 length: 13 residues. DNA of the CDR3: TGTGCCAGCAGGCTGGGGGCCAACTATGGCTACACCTTC. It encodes CASRLGANYGYTF.

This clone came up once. CDR3 amino acids: CASSPKRGDYGYTF. The CDR3 DNA sequence: TGTGCCAGCTCACCAAAGCGGGGCGACTATGGCTACACCTTC. This chain joins TRBV18 and TRBJ1-2; tentatively, D is TRBD1 (5 bases). Trimming cost V 2 bases and J 3 bases, with 10 bases left between them. This CDR3 comprises 14 residues. Germline V gives CDR1 KGHSH, CDR2 LQKENI.

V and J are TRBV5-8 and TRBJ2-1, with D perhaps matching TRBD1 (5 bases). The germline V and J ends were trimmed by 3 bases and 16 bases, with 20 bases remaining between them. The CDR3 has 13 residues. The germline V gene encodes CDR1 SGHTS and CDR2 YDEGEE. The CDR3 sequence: CASSYHGASRGFF. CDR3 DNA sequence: TGTGCCAGCAGCTATCATGGGGCCAGTAGGGGATTCTTC.

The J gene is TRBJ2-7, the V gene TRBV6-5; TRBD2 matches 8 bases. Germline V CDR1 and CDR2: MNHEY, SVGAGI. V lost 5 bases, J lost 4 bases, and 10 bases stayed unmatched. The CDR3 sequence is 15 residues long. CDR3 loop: CASSSGGGKPYEQYF. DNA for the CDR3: TGTGCCAGCAGTAGCGGGGGAGGGAAGCCGTACGAGCAGTACTTC.

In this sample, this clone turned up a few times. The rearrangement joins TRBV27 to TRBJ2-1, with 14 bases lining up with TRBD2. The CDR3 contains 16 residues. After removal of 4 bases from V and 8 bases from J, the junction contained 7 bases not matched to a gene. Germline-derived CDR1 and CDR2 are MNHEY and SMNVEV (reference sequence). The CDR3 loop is CASSSGLAGVSDEQFF. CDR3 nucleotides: TGTGCCAGCAGTTCGGGACTAGCGGGAGTTTCGGATGAGCAGTTCTTC.

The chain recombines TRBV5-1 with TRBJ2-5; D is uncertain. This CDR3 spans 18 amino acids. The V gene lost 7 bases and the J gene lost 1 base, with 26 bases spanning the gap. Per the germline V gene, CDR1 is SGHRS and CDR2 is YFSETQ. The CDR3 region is CASSSLTPVQPPQETQYF. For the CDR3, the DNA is TGCGCCAGCTCGTCCCTGACACCGGTTCAGCCCCCCCAAGAGACCCAGTACTTC. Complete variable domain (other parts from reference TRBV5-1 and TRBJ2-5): KAGVTQTPRYLIKTRGQQVTLSCSPISGHRSVSWYQQTPGQGLQFLFEYFSETQRNKGNFPGRFSGRQFSNSRSEMNVSTLELGDSALYLCASSSLTPVQPPQETQYFGPGTRLLVL.

CDR3 coding DNA: TGTGCCAGCAGTCCCGATCCCCCGGGACTCCCATACACAGATACGCAGTATTTT. Amino acids: CASSPDPPGLPYTDTQYF. The V and J genes are TRBV27 and TRBJ2-3, with D maybe TRBD2 (6 bases). The germline V gene encodes CDR1 MNHEY and CDR2 SMNVEV (reference sequence). This CDR3 region has 18 residues. The V end lost 5 bases, the J end lost 2 bases, and 23 bases lay between the germline ends.

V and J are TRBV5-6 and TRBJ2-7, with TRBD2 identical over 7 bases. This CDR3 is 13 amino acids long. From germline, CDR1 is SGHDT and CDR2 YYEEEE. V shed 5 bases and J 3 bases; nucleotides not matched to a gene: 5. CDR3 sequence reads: CASSHLADYEQYF. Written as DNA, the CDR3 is TGTGCCAGCAGTCATCTAGCGGACTACGAGCAGTACTTC.

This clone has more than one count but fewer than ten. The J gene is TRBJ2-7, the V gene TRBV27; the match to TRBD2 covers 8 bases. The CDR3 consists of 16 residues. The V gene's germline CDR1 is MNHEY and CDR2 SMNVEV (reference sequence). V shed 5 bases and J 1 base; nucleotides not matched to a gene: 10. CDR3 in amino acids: CASSATGERESYEQYF. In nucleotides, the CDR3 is TGTGCCAGCAGTGCCACTGGGGAGCGGGAGTCCTACGAGCAGTACTTC.

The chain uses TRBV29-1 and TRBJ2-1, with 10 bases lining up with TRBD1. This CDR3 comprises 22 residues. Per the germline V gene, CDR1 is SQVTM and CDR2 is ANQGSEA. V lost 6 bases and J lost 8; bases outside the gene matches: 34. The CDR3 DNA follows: TGCAGCGTGGGCCGCAGGGACAGGGGAAACTATCAGTCAGGCGGGAAAATCCATGAGCAGTTCTTC. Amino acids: CSVGRRDRGNYQSGGKIHEQFF.

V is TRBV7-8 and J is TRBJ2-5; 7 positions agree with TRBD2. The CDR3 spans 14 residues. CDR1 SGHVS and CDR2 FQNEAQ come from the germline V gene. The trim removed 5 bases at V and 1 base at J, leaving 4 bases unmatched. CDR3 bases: TGTGCCAGCAGCATACTAGCGCCCCAAGAGACCCAGTACTTC. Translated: CASSILAPQETQYF.

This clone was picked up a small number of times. CDR3 region: CASSNPGDSYEQYF. The CDR3 region has the DNA TGTGCCAGCAGTAACCCGGGAGACTCCTACGAGCAGTACTTC. The chain combines TRBV25-1 with TRBJ2-7, with D possibly TRBD2 on 6 matching bases. Trimming took off 5 bases at V and 0 bases at J, with 11 bases between the two ends. The CDR3 has 14 residues. CDR1 and CDR2 from the germline V gene are MGHDK and SYGVNS.

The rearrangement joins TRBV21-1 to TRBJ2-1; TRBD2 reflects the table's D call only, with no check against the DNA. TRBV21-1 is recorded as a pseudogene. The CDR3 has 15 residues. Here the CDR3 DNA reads TGTGCCAGCATCGGAAACTACCTCCTATACAATGAGCAGTTCTTC. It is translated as CASIGNYLLYNEQFF.

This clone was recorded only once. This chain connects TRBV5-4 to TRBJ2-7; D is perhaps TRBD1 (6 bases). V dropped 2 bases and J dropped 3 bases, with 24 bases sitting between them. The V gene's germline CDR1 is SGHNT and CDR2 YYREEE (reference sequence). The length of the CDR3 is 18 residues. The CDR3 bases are TGTGCCAGCAGCTTTACAACATCGACCAGGGGAACCAACTACGAGCAGTACTTC. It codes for CASSFTTSTRGTNYEQYF. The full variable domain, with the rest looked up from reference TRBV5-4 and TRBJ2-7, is ETGVTQSPTHLIKTRGQQVTLRCSSQSGHNTVSWYQQALGQGPQFIFQYYREEENGRGNFPPRFSGLQFPNYSSELNVNALELDDSALYLCASSFTTSTRGTNYEQYFGPGTRLTVT.

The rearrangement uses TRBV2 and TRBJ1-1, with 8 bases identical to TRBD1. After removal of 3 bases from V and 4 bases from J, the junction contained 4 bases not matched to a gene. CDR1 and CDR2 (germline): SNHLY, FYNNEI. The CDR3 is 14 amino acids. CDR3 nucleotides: TGTGCCAGCAGTGAGACAGGGGAGGTCACTGAAGCTTTCTTT. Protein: CASSETGEVTEAFF.

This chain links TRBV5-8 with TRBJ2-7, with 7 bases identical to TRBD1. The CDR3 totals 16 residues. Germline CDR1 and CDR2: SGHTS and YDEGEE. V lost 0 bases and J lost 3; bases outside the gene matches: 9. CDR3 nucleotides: TGTGCCAGCAGCTTGGCCGGACAGGAAGATCACTACGAGCAGTACTTC. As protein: CASSLAGQEDHYEQYF.

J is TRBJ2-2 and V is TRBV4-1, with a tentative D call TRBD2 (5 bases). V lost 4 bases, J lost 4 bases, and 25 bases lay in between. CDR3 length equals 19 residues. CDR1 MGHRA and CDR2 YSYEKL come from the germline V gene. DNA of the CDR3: TGCGCCAGCAGCCGCCTCCGGGCTGCGGCTAGCTTGGCCACCGGGGAGCTGTTTTTT. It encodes CASSRLRAAASLATGELFF.

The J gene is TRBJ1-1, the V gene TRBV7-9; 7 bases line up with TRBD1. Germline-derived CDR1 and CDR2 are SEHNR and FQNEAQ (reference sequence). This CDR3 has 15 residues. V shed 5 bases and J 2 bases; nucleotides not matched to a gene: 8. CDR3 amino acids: CASSVRQGLNTEAFF. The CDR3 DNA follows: TGTGCCAGCAGCGTTCGACAGGGCCTAAACACTGAAGCTTTCTTT.

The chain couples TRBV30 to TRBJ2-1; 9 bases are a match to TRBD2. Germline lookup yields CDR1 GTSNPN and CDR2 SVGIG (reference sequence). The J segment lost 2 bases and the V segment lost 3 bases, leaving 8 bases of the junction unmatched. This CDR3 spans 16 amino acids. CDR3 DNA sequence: TGTGCCTGGAGCCATGCGGGACTAGCTACCTACAATGAGCAGTTCTTC. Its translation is CAWSHAGLATYNEQFF.